Shown below are 22 T cell receptor beta chains from a single sample sequenced in a study of regulatory and conventional T cells in RAG deficiency. Genomic DNA came from blood regulatory T cells gated CD4+ CD25-high CD127-low. Method: immunoSEQ multiplex PCR; TCRdb's copy keeps in-frame clones and lacks some. The data show over 7,000 clones, approximately 89% seen once. These data also formed part of another study, on regulatory T cells. That source notes: The primer mix had 52 TRBV and 13 TRBJ primers.

Sequenced sample: CD127- CD25+ CD4+ Tregs sorted from blood. All receptors come from a human donor in good health.

V gene TRBV10-3 combines with J gene TRBJ1-3; perhaps TRBD1 as D (5 bases). CDR3 length: 14 amino acids. Germline V gene sequence: CDR1 ENHRY, CDR2 SYGVKD. V lost 4 bases and J lost 8, with 15 bases in between. For the CDR3, the DNA is TGTGCCATCAGTGGTTCGGTAGGGGCAGACACCATATATTTT. Its protein is CAISGSVGADTIYF.

The CDR3 DNA is TGTGCCAGCAGCTCACAGGGTTGGGATGGCTACACCTTC. This sequence encodes CASSSQGWDGYTF. This sequence joins TRBV7-9 and TRBJ1-2; D is possibly TRBD1 (6 bases). Germline CDR1 SEHNR, CDR2 FQNEAQ (reference sequence). Trimming took off 4 bases at V and 6 bases at J, with 12 bases between the two ends. The CDR3 is made up of 13 amino acids.

This chain uses TRBV4-1 with TRBJ2-4; D possibly corresponds to TRBD2 (5 bases). The CDR3 runs to 15 residues. Germline CDR1 MGHRA, CDR2 YSYEKL. V gave up 2 bases and J gave up 0 bases, with 8 bases separating them. CDR3 sequence (DNA): TGCGCCAGCAGCCAACCAGGACTAGCCAAAAACATTCAGTACTTC. Translating it yields CASSQPGLAKNIQYF.

CDR3 DNA sequence: TGTGCCAGCAGCTTGTCTAGCGGGTTTAGCAATCAGCCCCAGCATTTT. Protein product: CASSLSSGFSNQPQHF. The gene calls are TRBV5-5 and TRBJ1-5, with D hard to call. Germline values: CDR1 SGHKS, CDR2 YYEKEE (reference sequence). The CDR3 is made up of 16 amino acids. Trimming stripped 1 base from V and 0 bases from J, with 11 bases between.

The V call is TRBV2, the J call TRBJ1-5, with 7 bases fitting TRBD1. The CDR3 consists of 13 residues. The V gene end was trimmed by 6 bases and the J gene end by 4 bases; junction bases not matched to a gene: 3. Germline-derived CDR1 and CDR2 are SNHLY and FYNNEI. The CDR3 DNA is TGTGCCAGCAGGATACAGGGGAATCAGCCCCAGCATTTT. Translated, it gives CASRIQGNQPQHF.

This chain connects TRBV9 to TRBJ2-7; D is perhaps TRBD1 (5 bases). The germline CDR1 and CDR2 sequences are SGDLS and YYNGEE. V shed 0 bases and J shed 3 bases, with 10 bases lying between them. The CDR3 covers 14 residues. Here the CDR3 reads CASSVGQLIYEQYF. DNA for the CDR3: TGTGCCAGCAGCGTAGGACAGCTGATCTACGAGCAGTACTTC.

The chain carries TRBV7-2 and TRBJ2-7; 8 bases map to TRBD2. This CDR3 comprises 15 residues. Trimming cost V 2 bases and J 6 bases; bases outside gene matches: 9. Per germline, CDR1 SGHTA and CDR2 FQGNSA. CDR3 residues: CASSLSGGIAAEQYF. DNA of the CDR3: TGTGCCAGCAGCTTAAGCGGGGGAATCGCCGCCGAGCAGTACTTC.

The chain recombines TRBV19 with TRBJ1-5; a possible D gene is TRBD1 (6 bases). Germline CDR1 is LNHDA and CDR2 is SQIVND (reference sequence). The CDR3 has 13 residues. V was clipped by 8 bases and J by 3 bases, with 11 bases between them. The DNA of the CDR3 is TGTGCCAGTCAAGGACAGTACAATCAGCCCCAGCATTTT. Protein: CASQGQYNQPQHF.

This sequence joins TRBV5-6 and TRBJ2-7; 9 nucleotides align to TRBD1. V was pared by 0 bases and J by 0 bases, with 10 bases of the junction left unmatched. This CDR3 is built from 18 residues. Germline V gene data show CDR1 as SGHDT and CDR2 as YYEEEE. CDR3 nucleotides: TGTGCCAGCAGCTTGGTCGGGACAGGGCACTCAGGCTCCTACGAGCAGTACTTC. It encodes CASSLVGTGHSGSYEQYF.

This clone was recorded only once. This rearrangement joins TRBV5-1 to TRBJ2-7, with D maybe TRBD2 (6 bases). The CDR3 runs 14 residues. The germline V and J ends were trimmed by 2 bases and 1 base, with 10 bases remaining between them. The germline CDR1 and CDR2 sequences are SGHRS and YFSETQ. The CDR3 reads CASSFGGPSYEQYF. CDR3 nucleotide sequence: TGCGCCAGCAGCTTCGGGGGACCTTCCTACGAGCAGTACTTC.

This clone was observed once. The V call is TRBV7-8, the J call TRBJ1-2, with TRBD1 matching 8 bases. V gave up 1 base and J gave up 2 bases; unmatched junction bases: 9. The germline V gene encodes CDR1 SGHVS and CDR2 FQNEAQ. The CDR3 length is 17 residues. This CDR3 is CASSLVAGGSKNYGYTF. Written as DNA, the CDR3 is TGTGCCAGCAGCTTAGTGGCAGGGGGCAGTAAAAACTATGGCTACACCTTC.

CDR3 sequence: CASSLGGGGDTQYF. In DNA, the CDR3 is TGTGCCAGCAGCTTAGGCGGGGGTGGAGATACGCAGTATTTT. The rearrangement joins TRBV7-3 to TRBJ2-3, with TRBD2 identical over 7 bases. V gave up 2 bases and J gave up 5 bases; unmatched junction bases: 4. The CDR3 consists of 14 residues. Germline V gene data show CDR1 as SGHTA and CDR2 as FQGTGA. Full variable domain (missing parts from reference TRBV7-3 and TRBJ2-3): GAGVSQTPSNKVTEKGKYVELRCDPISGHTALYWYRQSLGQGPEFLIYFQGTGAADDSGLPNDRFFAVRPEGSVSTLKIQRTERGDSAVYLCASSLGGGGDTQYFGPGTRLTVL.

This chain links TRBV7-2 with TRBJ2-3; 11 bases fit TRBD2. Trimming removed 0 bases from V and 1 base from J; junction bases left unmatched: 6. Germline V lookup: CDR1 SGHTA, CDR2 FQGNSA. The CDR3 spans 18 residues. The CDR3 loop reads CASSLAILSGGGTDTQYF. DNA for the CDR3: TGTGCCAGCAGCTTAGCTATACTTAGCGGGGGGGGCACAGATACGCAGTATTTT.

This chain uses TRBV6-5 with TRBJ1-2; D may be TRBD1 (5 bases). V lost 0 bases and J lost 4, with 12 bases in between. This CDR3 has 15 amino acids. The germline V gene encodes CDR1 MNHEY and CDR2 SVGAGI. For the CDR3, the DNA is TGTGCCAGCAGTTACTCGGCCATCGGGGGCTATGGCTACACCTTC. This encodes CASSYSAIGGYGYTF.

The rearrangement uses TRBV30 and TRBJ2-5; D gene unclear. The germline V and J ends were trimmed by 1 base and 1 base, with 10 bases remaining between them. CDR3 length: 14 residues. Germline V gene sequence: CDR1 GTSNPN, CDR2 SVGIG (reference sequence). CDR3 in amino acids: CAWSGLRLQETQYF. For the CDR3, the DNA is TGTGCCTGGAGTGGGCTGAGGCTCCAAGAGACCCAGTACTTC.

V usage is TRBV7-2 and J usage is TRBJ1-5, with a possible D match to TRBD1 (6 bases). The CDR3 is 15 amino acids. V was cut by 1 base and J by 3 bases, with 10 bases left in between. Germline V lookup: CDR1 SGHTA, CDR2 FQGNSA. The CDR3 sequence is CASSLVGGLNQPQHF. The CDR3 nucleotides read TGTGCCAGCAGCTTAGTTGGGGGCCTCAATCAGCCCCAGCATTTT.

This clone was observed a single time. The gene calls are TRBV30 and TRBJ1-1; TRBD1 might be the D (5 bases). The CDR3 totals 14 residues. Germline V gene data show CDR1 as GTSNPN and CDR2 as SVGIG (reference sequence). The ends were cut back, 1 base at V and 3 bases at J, with 12 bases in the middle. Here the CDR3 DNA reads TGTGCCTGGAGTGAAGGGGACTTCTACACTGAAGCTTTCTTT. Translated, it gives CAWSEGDFYTEAFF.

The genes are TRBV5-1 and TRBJ2-1; possibly TRBD2 for D (5 bases). Germline V gives CDR1 SGHRS, CDR2 YFSETQ. Trimming left V 0 bases short and J 2 bases short, with 9 bases between. This CDR3 spans 15 amino acids. CDR3 nucleotides: TGCGCCAGCAGCTTGGCCAGGACTCCCTACAATGAGCAGTTCTTC. Amino acids: CASSLARTPYNEQFF.

The chain couples TRBV20-1 to TRBJ2-5; a weak D match, TRBD2 (5 bases). V gave up 0 bases and J gave up 9 bases, with 8 bases separating them. Looked up from germline, CDR1 is DFQATT and CDR2 is SNEGSKA (reference sequence). This CDR3 is 11 amino acids long. CDR3 nucleotides: TGCAGTGCTAGAGATTCCGGGGCCCAGTACTTC. Amino acid sequence: CSARDSGAQYF.

This chain joins TRBV10-3 and TRBJ1-1, with a tentative D call TRBD1 (6 bases). The germline V gene encodes CDR1 ENHRY and CDR2 SYGVKD. The CDR3 has 12 residues. V lost 11 bases and J 2 bases, leaving 12 bases between the germline ends. CDR3 amino acids: CAARTVNTEAFF. DNA for the CDR3: TGTGCCGCTCGGACAGTAAACACTGAAGCTTTCTTT.

V is TRBV19 and J is TRBJ2-2; 14 bases match TRBD2. V was clipped by 6 bases and J by 0 bases; unmatched bases: 12. CDR1 is LNHDA and CDR2 is SQIVND in the germline V gene (reference sequence). CDR3 size: 20 residues. CDR3 loop: CASRTPSGLAGVSNTGELFF. CDR3 in DNA: TGTGCCAGTAGGACCCCATCGGGACTAGCGGGGGTTTCGAACACCGGGGAGCTGTTTTTT.

The chain has TRBV12-5 and TRBJ1-1, with unresolved D. The CDR3 contains 13 residues. Trimming took 1 base from V and 1 from J, leaving 4 bases between them. Germline assignment: CDR1 LGHNT and CDR2 FRNRAP. The CDR3 region is CASGLASNTEAFF. The CDR3 nucleotides are TGTGCTAGTGGTTTGGCCTCGAACACTGAAGCTTTCTTT.